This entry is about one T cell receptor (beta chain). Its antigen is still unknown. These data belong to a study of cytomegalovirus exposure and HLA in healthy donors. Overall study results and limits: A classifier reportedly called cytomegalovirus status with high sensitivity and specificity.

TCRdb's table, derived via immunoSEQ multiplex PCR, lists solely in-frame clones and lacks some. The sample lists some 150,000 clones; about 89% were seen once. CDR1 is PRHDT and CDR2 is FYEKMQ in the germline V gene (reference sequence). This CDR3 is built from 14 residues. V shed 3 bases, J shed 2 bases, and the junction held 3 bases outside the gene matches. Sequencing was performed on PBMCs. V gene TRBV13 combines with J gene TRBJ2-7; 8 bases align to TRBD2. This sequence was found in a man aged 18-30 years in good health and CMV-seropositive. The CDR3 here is CASSFQAGAYEQYF. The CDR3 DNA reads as TGTGCCAGCAGCTTCCAAGCGGGGGCCTACGAGCAGTACTTC.